The 20 T cell receptor beta chains in this list originate from one sample, sequenced in a study of chemoradiotherapy in HPV16-positive cancers. The repertoire was sequenced with immunoSEQ multiplex PCR; TCRdb's copy has only in-frame clones and lacks some. The sample lists approximately 58,000 clones, around 90% occurring once. The source was blood, collected from a patient who underwent chemoradiotherapy. The receptor source for this set is a human donor with HPV-associated anogenital cancer.

The V call is TRBV15, the J call TRBJ1-2; D remains ambiguous. V was trimmed by 0 bases and J by 1 base, leaving 12 bases between them. Germline V gene lookup returns CDR1 LNHNV and CDR2 YYDKDF (reference sequence). CDR3 length equals 16 residues. The CDR3 sequence is CATSRDPAESNYGYTF. The CDR3 DNA follows: TGTGCCACCAGCAGAGACCCCGCAGAGAGTAACTATGGCTACACCTTC.

V gene TRBV4-3 combines with J gene TRBJ1-1, with D hard to call. The CDR3 is 12 amino acids. Per germline, CDR1 LGHNA and CDR2 YSLEER. V lost 0 bases to trimming and J lost 7 bases, with 6 bases between them. CDR3 coding DNA: TGCGCCAGCAGCCAAGATAGGAATGAAGCTTTCTTT. The encoded protein is CASSQDRNEAFF.

The chain links TRBV10-3 to TRBJ2-3, with 8 bases fitting TRBD1. The CDR3 runs to 14 residues. Trimming cost V 2 bases and J 6 bases; bases outside gene matches: 4. CDR1 and CDR2 (germline): ENHRY, SYGVKD. The CDR3 here is CAISETGGRDTQYF. The CDR3 DNA follows: TGTGCCATCAGTGAGACAGGGGGTAGGGATACGCAGTATTTT.

This chain connects TRBV5-1 to TRBJ1-2; TRBD1 might be the D (5 bases). The germline V gene encodes CDR1 SGHRS and CDR2 YFSETQ. The CDR3 runs 16 residues. With 0 bases removed from V and 3 bases from J, the gap between germline ends came to 15 bases. This CDR3 is CASSLVGSGVHYGYTF. The DNA of the CDR3 is TGCGCCAGCAGCTTGGTAGGGTCGGGGGTCCACTATGGCTACACCTTC.

This clone was observed once. This chain uses TRBV7-6 with TRBJ2-3, with D tentatively TRBD1 (5 bases). Germline CDR1 SGHVS, CDR2 FNYEAQ. The CDR3 extends over 14 amino acids. Trimming left V 2 bases short and J 4 bases short, with 10 bases between. The CDR3 spells CASSLNRFADTQYF. Here the CDR3 DNA reads TGTGCCAGCAGCTTAAACAGGTTCGCAGATACGCAGTATTTT.

This clone is a singleton in its sample. This chain connects TRBV7-6 to TRBJ1-1, with no clear D. The CDR3 totals 13 residues. V shed 1 base and J shed 8 bases, with 11 bases lying between them. Germline V gene data show CDR1 as SGHVS and CDR2 as FNYEAQ. The CDR3 region is CASSLGGPREAFF. CDR3 DNA sequence: TGTGCCAGCAGCTTAGGGGGTCCCAGAGAAGCTTTCTTT.

The chain carries TRBV9 and TRBJ2-3, with a tentative D call TRBD2 (5 bases). The ends were cut back, 4 bases at V and 6 bases at J, with 15 bases in the middle. CDR1 SGDLS and CDR2 YYNGEE come from the germline V gene. CDR3 length: 14 amino acids. As DNA, the CDR3 is TGTGCCAGCAGCCTTCGGACTCTTTCCGATACGCAGTATTTT. Translation gives CASSLRTLSDTQYF.

The V gene is TRBV5-1, the J gene TRBJ1-6; D gene uncertain. There are 14 residues in the CDR3. The germline V gene has CDR1 SGHRS and CDR2 YFSETQ. The V and J ends lost 1 base and 3 bases respectively, with 5 bases between them. CDR3 nucleotide sequence: TGCGCCAGCAGCTTGCGCAGCTATAATTCACCCCTCCACTTT. It yields the protein CASSLRSYNSPLHF.

The V and J genes are TRBV21-1 and TRBJ2-7; the table's TRBD2 call for D was not verified on the DNA. TRBV21-1 is described as a pseudogene. The CDR3 consists of 15 residues. The CDR3 region is CASSKGAGTPYEQYF. The CDR3 DNA is TGTGCCAGCAGCAAAGGGGCGGGGACCCCCTACGAGCAGTACTTC.

This rearrangement joins TRBV7-9 to TRBJ2-2; D might be TRBD1 (5 bases). Trimming cost V 7 bases and J 5 bases, with 17 bases left between them. The CDR3 consists of 15 residues. Looked up from germline, CDR1 is SEHNR and CDR2 is FQNEAQ (reference sequence). CDR3 DNA sequence: TGTGCCAGCACCCCTCGAGGTGGGGCAACCGGGGAGCTGTTTTTT. Amino acid sequence: CASTPRGGATGELFF.

This sequence joins TRBV18 and TRBJ1-2, with TRBD1 matching 7 bases. This CDR3 has 14 amino acids. Germline V gene lookup returns CDR1 KGHSH and CDR2 LQKENI. V trimming: 4 bases; J trimming: 6 bases; junction bases outside the gene matches: 8. In nucleotides, the CDR3 is TGTGCCAGCTCACTCACGGAGGGGGCAAATGGCTACACCTTC. Encoded protein: CASSLTEGANGYTF. Supplemented by reference TRBV18 and TRBJ1-2, the full variable domain reads NAGVMQNPRHLVRRRGQEARLRCSPMKGHSHVYWYRQLPEEGLKFMVYLQKENIIDESGMPKERFSAEFPKEGPSILRIQQVVRGDSAAYFCASSLTEGANGYTFGSGTRLTVV.

CDR3 coding DNA: TGTGCCAGCAGTGATGTAGGGGGCGGAGAGACCCAGTACTTC. Translated, it gives CASSDVGGGETQYF. This sequence joins TRBV2 and TRBJ2-5, with TRBD1 matching 7 bases. The CDR3 contains 14 residues. Germline CDR1 is SNHLY and CDR2 is FYNNEI. V shed 3 bases, J shed 4 bases, and the junction held 5 bases outside the gene matches.

This chain links TRBV7-8 with TRBJ2-5, with D perhaps given as TRBD1 or TRBD2 (5 bases each). CDR3 size: 15 residues. The V end lost 2 bases, the J end lost 3 bases, and 13 bases lay between the germline ends. The germline V gene has CDR1 SGHVS and CDR2 FQNEAQ. Here the CDR3 DNA reads TGTGCCAGCAGCTTAATGGGAGAGGGGAAAGAGACCCAGTACTTC. It translates to CASSLMGEGKETQYF. The whole variable domain, filled in from reference TRBV7-8 and TRBJ2-5, reads GAGVSQSPRYKVAKRGQDVALRCDPISGHVSLFWYQQALGQGPEFLTYFQNEAQLDKSGLPSDRFFAERPEGSVSTLKIQRTQQEDSAVYLCASSLMGEGKETQYFGPGTRLLVL.

The chain carries TRBV13 and TRBJ2-1; 10 bases fit TRBD2. The length of the CDR3 is 15 residues. V was clipped by 5 bases and J by 6 bases; unmatched bases: 7. Germline lookup yields CDR1 PRHDT and CDR2 FYEKMQ (reference sequence). CDR3 in DNA: TGTGCCAGCAGCACCCCTAGCGGGAGCCGCAATGAGCAGTTCTTC. Encoded protein: CASSTPSGSRNEQFF.

The chain recombines TRBV6-5 with TRBJ1-2; 8 bases match TRBD1. The CDR3 loop spans 13 amino acids. Germline trimming cut 5 bases from V and 4 bases from J; bases unmatched to any gene: 3. Germline CDR1 and CDR2: MNHEY and SVGAGI. CDR3 in amino acids: CASSQGAVYGYTF. As DNA, the CDR3 is TGTGCCAGCAGTCAGGGGGCGGTCTATGGCTACACCTTC.

The chain couples TRBV30 to TRBJ2-1, with 10 nucleotides matching TRBD2. CDR3 length: 17 amino acids. Germline trimming cut 0 bases from V and 9 bases from J; bases unmatched to any gene: 14. The germline V gene has CDR1 GTSNPN and CDR2 SVGIG (reference sequence). CDR3 nucleotides: TGTGCCTGGAGTGTAGCCATAACTAGCGGGATAAACGGTGAGCAGTTCTTC. Translating it yields CAWSVAITSGINGEQFF.

The J gene is TRBJ2-1, the V gene TRBV9, with D possibly matching TRBD2 (5 bases). Looked up from germline, CDR1 is SGDLS and CDR2 is YYNGEE. This CDR3 comprises 14 residues. The V end was cut by 4 bases, the J end by 4 bases, with 12 bases between. In DNA, the CDR3 is TGTGCCAGCAGCCCCGGGATATTTTACAATGAGCAGTTCTTC. Translating gives CASSPGIFYNEQFF.

V is TRBV10-3 and J is TRBJ2-2; tentatively, D is TRBD1 (5 bases). The CDR3 spans 15 residues. The germline V gene has CDR1 ENHRY and CDR2 SYGVKD. Between the trimmed V and J ends, which lost 3 bases and 6 bases, there was a span of 14 bases. CDR3 amino acids: CAISDPTGGPGELFF. Written as DNA, the CDR3 is TGTGCCATCAGTGATCCCACAGGCGGTCCCGGGGAGCTGTTTTTT.

The chain employs TRBV19 and TRBJ1-3; D ambiguous. The germline V and J ends were trimmed by 4 bases and 0 bases, with 10 bases remaining between them. The V gene's germline CDR1 is LNHDA and CDR2 SQIVND (reference sequence). The CDR3 is made up of 15 amino acids. The CDR3 sequence: CASSTTVSSGNTIYF. The CDR3 DNA is TGTGCCAGTAGTACGACTGTATCCTCTGGAAACACCATATATTTT.

This clone came up once. This chain's CDR3 is CASSRDRGSNEKLFF. In nucleotides, the CDR3 is TGCGCCAGCAGCCGCGATAGGGGGTCGAATGAAAAACTGTTTTTT. The rearrangement uses TRBV5-1 and TRBJ1-4, with D possibly TRBD1 on 6 matching bases. This CDR3 is built from 15 residues. CDR1 SGHRS and CDR2 YFSETQ come from the germline V gene. The germline V and J ends were trimmed by 4 bases and 5 bases, with 15 bases remaining between them.